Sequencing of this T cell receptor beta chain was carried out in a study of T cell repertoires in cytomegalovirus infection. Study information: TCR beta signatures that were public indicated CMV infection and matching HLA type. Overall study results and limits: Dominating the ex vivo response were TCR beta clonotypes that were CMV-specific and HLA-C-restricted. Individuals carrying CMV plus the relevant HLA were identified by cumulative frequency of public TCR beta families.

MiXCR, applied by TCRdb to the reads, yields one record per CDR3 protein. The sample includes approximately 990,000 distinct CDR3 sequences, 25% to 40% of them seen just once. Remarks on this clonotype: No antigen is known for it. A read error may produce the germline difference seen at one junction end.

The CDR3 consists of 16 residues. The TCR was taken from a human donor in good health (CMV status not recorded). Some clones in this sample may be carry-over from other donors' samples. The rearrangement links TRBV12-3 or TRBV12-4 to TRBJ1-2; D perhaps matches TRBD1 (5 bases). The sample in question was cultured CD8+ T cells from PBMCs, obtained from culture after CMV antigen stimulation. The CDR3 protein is CANSSPFQGWDYGYTF. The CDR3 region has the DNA TGTGCCAACAGTTCGCCATTCCAGGGATGGGACTATGGCTACACCTTC.